This passage covers 22 T cell receptor beta chains from one sample sequenced in a study of shared clonotypes between healthy human individuals. Only in-frame clones appear in the TCRdb table, and some are missing; sequencing was by immunoSEQ multiplex PCR. The sample has over 1.4 million clones; more than 95% are singletons. Sample: naive CD4+ T cells sorted from blood. Subset meaning: CD45RA+ positively selected. All receptors derive from a man aged 25-45 years in good health.

Note on this clone: Other DNA variants within this sample encode the same CDR3. The rearrangement joins TRBV11-3 to TRBJ2-7, with D maybe TRBD2 (6 bases). Between the trimmed V and J ends, which lost 5 bases and 6 bases, there was a span of 11 bases. There are 12 residues in the CDR3. CDR1 is SGHNT and CDR2 is YENEEA in the germline V gene. In DNA form, the CDR3 reads TGTGCCAGCAGCCTTTCGGGAGCCGAGCAGTACTTC. The encoded protein is CASSLSGAEQYF.

The V and J genes are TRBV6-6 and TRBJ2-5; 7 bases align to TRBD1. J lost 1 base, V lost 4 bases, and 6 bases had no gene match. In germline, CDR1 is MNHNY, CDR2 SVGAGI (reference sequence). The CDR3 extends over 15 amino acids. This CDR3 is CASSSSQGRQETQYF. The CDR3 bases are TGTGCCAGCAGTTCCTCACAGGGGCGCCAAGAGACCCAGTACTTC.

The chain joins TRBV5-1 to TRBJ1-1, with a tentative D call TRBD1 (5 bases). Germline loops: CDR1 SGHRS, CDR2 YFSETQ. V was shortened by 4 bases and J by 3 bases, with 16 bases between the two germline ends. CDR3 length equals 15 residues. The CDR3, as DNA: TGCGCCAGCAGCACGATGGTAGGGGCGGACACTGAAGCTTTCTTT. Its protein product is CASSTMVGADTEAFF.

The rearrangement uses TRBV19 and TRBJ1-4, with 7 bases aligning to TRBD1. The germline CDR1 and CDR2 sequences are LNHDA and SQIVND (reference sequence). Trimming took 10 bases from V and 6 from J; bases not matched to a gene: 14. This CDR3 has 15 amino acids. The CDR3 sequence: CATRGGGVFHEKLFF. Here the CDR3 DNA reads TGTGCCACCCGGGGAGGGGGCGTTTTTCATGAAAAACTGTTTTTT. Together with reference TRBV19 and TRBJ1-4, the CDR3 gives the full variable domain: DGGITQSPKYLFRKEGQNVTLSCEQNLNHDAMYWYRQDPGQGLRLIYYSQIVNDFQKGDIAEGYSVSREKKESFPLTVTSAQKNPTAFYLCATRGGGVFHEKLFFGSGTQLSVL.

The CDR3 is CASSLSVRRTYNEQFF. The CDR3 region has the DNA TGTGCCAGCAGCTTATCGGTCAGGAGAACGTACAATGAGCAGTTCTTC. The gene calls are TRBV7-2 and TRBJ2-1, with D uncertain. Trimming stripped 2 bases from V and 4 bases from J, with 15 bases between. CDR1 and CDR2 from the germline V gene are SGHTA and FQGNSA. The CDR3 extends over 16 amino acids.

The table lists this clone with a count of one. The gene calls are TRBV9 and TRBJ2-1; 7 nucleotides match TRBD1. CDR1 is SGDLS, CDR2 YYNGEE, per germline. After removal of 3 bases from V and 2 bases from J, the junction contained 11 bases not matched to a gene. The CDR3 is 17 amino acids. The DNA of the CDR3 is TGTGCCAGCAGCGGTGGGGTGGGGCAGGGGGCCTACAATGAGCAGTTCTTC. Its protein product is CASSGGVGQGAYNEQFF.

The chain links TRBV20-1 to TRBJ2-7, with D unclear. Germline lookup yields CDR1 DFQATT and CDR2 SNEGSKA (reference sequence). V gave up 6 bases and J gave up 2 bases, with 5 bases separating them. CDR3 size: 10 residues. The CDR3 DNA is TGCAGTGCAATCCCCTACGAGCAGTACTTC. Translated, it gives CSAIPYEQYF.

V gene TRBV9 combines with J gene TRBJ2-1; D might be TRBD1 (6 bases). Germline V gives CDR1 SGDLS, CDR2 YYNGEE. CDR3 length equals 14 residues. V gave up 0 bases and J gave up 5 bases, with 9 bases separating them. The CDR3 DNA follows: TGTGCCAGCAGCGTAGGACAGGCCGACAATGAGCAGTTCTTC. This translates into CASSVGQADNEQFF.

The V gene is TRBV6-1, the J gene TRBJ2-5; TRBD1 aligns across 7 bases. This CDR3 comprises 15 residues. Germline CDR1 and CDR2: MNHNS and SASEGT. J lost 5 bases, V lost 5 bases, and 11 bases had no gene match. CDR3 nucleotide sequence: TGTGCCAGCAGTACCGGACGCTTCAGGGGGGAGACCCAGTACTTC. This gives the protein CASSTGRFRGETQYF.

This chain uses TRBV6-1 with TRBJ2-7; 7 bases fit TRBD1. Germline V gene data show CDR1 as MNHNS and CDR2 as SASEGT. This CDR3 has 15 amino acids. V lost 4 bases and J lost 0; bases outside the gene matches: 6. CDR3 protein: CASSAAGGNSYEQYF. DNA for the CDR3: TGTGCCAGCAGTGCTGCAGGGGGTAACTCCTACGAGCAGTACTTC.

This clone was recorded once. This sequence joins TRBV7-2 and TRBJ2-1; D is unclear. The germline V gene has CDR1 SGHTA and CDR2 FQGNSA. The V end was cut by 1 base, the J end by 6 bases, with 10 bases between. The CDR3 is 14 residues long. DNA of the CDR3: TGTGCCAGCAGCTTAGTCTCCAGGTTCAATGAGCAGTTCTTC. Translation: CASSLVSRFNEQFF.

The V call is TRBV5-1, the J call TRBJ2-1; TRBD1 aligns across 7 bases. The CDR3 extends over 14 amino acids. Germline CDR1 SGHRS, CDR2 YFSETQ. V lost 3 bases to trimming and J lost 6 bases; unmatched junction nucleotides: 6. CDR3 nucleotides: TGCGCCAGCAGCTCAGGGACAGTGGGCAATGAGCAGTTCTTC. Its translation: CASSSGTVGNEQFF.

The chain couples TRBV6-1 to TRBJ2-3, with D possibly matching TRBD2 (5 bases). The CDR3 is 16 amino acids. The V end lost 2 bases, the J end lost 13 bases, and 25 bases lay between the germline ends. Germline V gene sequence: CDR1 MNHNS, CDR2 SASEGT. The CDR3 spells CASSEPVDSSQPPEYF. The CDR3 DNA sequence: TGTGCCAGCAGTGAACCCGTGGACTCCTCGCAACCCCCTGAGTATTTT.

This chain joins TRBV28 and TRBJ2-3, with TRBD2 matching 8 bases. The ends lost 5 bases at V and 0 bases at J; junction bases unmatched: 4. The V gene's germline CDR1 is MDHEN and CDR2 SYDVKM. This CDR3 has 15 amino acids. Here the CDR3 reads CASSASGRSTDTQYF. The CDR3 bases are TGTGCCAGCAGTGCTAGCGGGCGCAGCACAGATACGCAGTATTTT. The full variable domain, rest sourced from reference TRBV28 and TRBJ2-3, is DVKVTQSSRYLVKRTGEKVFLECVQDMDHENMFWYRQDPGLGLRLIYFSYDVKMKEKGDIPEGYSVSREKKERFSLILESASTNQTSMYLCASSASGRSTDTQYFGPGTRLTVL.

Note on this clone: Other nucleotide sequences in the sample specify the same CDR3. CDR3 bases: TGTGCCAGTAGTATACTAGCGGGAGCTGTCGGGGAGCTGTTTTTT. Residues: CASSILAGAVGELFF. The rearrangement uses TRBV19 and TRBJ2-2; 10 bases are a match to TRBD2. J was trimmed by 7 bases and V by 2 bases; bases with no gene match: 4. Germline V gene lookup returns CDR1 LNHDA and CDR2 SQIVND (reference sequence). The CDR3 is 15 residues long.

This sequence joins TRBV7-3 and TRBJ2-7; either TRBD1 or TRBD2 may supply D (6 bases each). There are 13 residues in the CDR3. V lost 1 base and J 5 bases, leaving 9 bases between the germline ends. From germline, CDR1 is SGHTA and CDR2 FQGTGA. The CDR3 region is CASSLRRGDEQYF. Here the CDR3 DNA reads TGTGCCAGCAGCTTAAGGAGGGGGGACGAGCAGTACTTC. Complete variable domain (other parts from reference TRBV7-3 and TRBJ2-7): GAGVSQTPSNKVTEKGKYVELRCDPISGHTALYWYRQSLGQGPEFLIYFQGTGAADDSGLPNDRFFAVRPEGSVSTLKIQRTERGDSAVYLCASSLRRGDEQYFGPGTRLTVT.

V is TRBV19 and J is TRBJ2-1; no definite D call. This CDR3 is built from 15 residues. The germline CDR1 and CDR2 sequences are LNHDA and SQIVND (reference sequence). V lost 6 bases and J 0 bases, leaving 12 bases between the germline ends. CDR3 DNA sequence: TGTGCCAGTAGCTTATCTAGGAGCTCCTACAATGAGCAGTTCTTC. It specifies CASSLSRSSYNEQFF.

The chain recombines TRBV11-2 with TRBJ2-5; D ambiguous. The CDR3 totals 13 residues. V lost 8 bases and J 3 bases, leaving 13 bases between the germline ends. Germline CDR1 reads SGHAT; CDR2 reads FQNNGV. The CDR3 coding sequence is TGTGCCAGCGGTCTGTGGAGAGAAGAGACCCAGTACTTC. Encoded protein: CASGLWREETQYF. The entire variable domain, with the rest obtained from reference TRBV11-2 and TRBJ2-5, is as follows: EAGVAQSPRYKIIEKRQSVAFWCNPISGHATLYWYQQILGQGPKLLIQFQNNGVVDDSQLPKDRFSAERLKGVDSTLKIQPAKLEDSAVYLCASGLWREETQYFGPGTRLLVL.

V is TRBV4-2 and J is TRBJ2-1; 9 bases match TRBD2. The CDR3 is 17 amino acids. Trimming cost V 1 base and J 7 bases; bases outside gene matches: 11. Germline V gene lookup returns CDR1 LGHNA and CDR2 YNFKEQ. In DNA form, the CDR3 reads TGTGCCAGCAGCCAAGGATTCGGGCTAGCGGGATCGAATGAGCAGTTCTTC. Amino acids: CASSQGFGLAGSNEQFF.

The V call is TRBV5-1, the J call TRBJ2-3; TRBD2 aligns across 10 bases. V dropped 0 bases and J dropped 2; count of bases not matched to a gene: 18. The germline gives CDR1 SGHRS, CDR2 YFSETQ. The CDR3 runs 21 residues. CDR3 nucleotide sequence: TGCGCCAGCAGCTTGGCCAGGACTAGCGGAGTAATGGGGGCACACACAGATACGCAGTATTTT. This translates into CASSLARTSGVMGAHTDTQYF.

The chain has TRBV9 and TRBJ2-7; D possibly uses TRBD1 or TRBD2 (5 bases each). From germline, CDR1 is SGDLS and CDR2 YYNGEE. The CDR3 runs 13 residues. The V and J ends lost 1 base and 7 bases respectively, with 12 bases between them. In nucleotides, the CDR3 is TGTGCCAGCAGCGTACATAACGAGGGGGAGCAGTACTTC. This sequence encodes CASSVHNEGEQYF.

The chain uses TRBV19 and TRBJ2-2; D is ambiguous. Trimming left V 2 bases short and J 6 bases short, with 7 bases between. The CDR3 is 13 amino acids. Germline-derived CDR1 and CDR2 are LNHDA and SQIVND (reference sequence). CDR3 region: CASSISRSGELFF. In nucleotides, the CDR3 is TGTGCCAGTAGTATAAGTAGATCCGGGGAGCTGTTTTTT.